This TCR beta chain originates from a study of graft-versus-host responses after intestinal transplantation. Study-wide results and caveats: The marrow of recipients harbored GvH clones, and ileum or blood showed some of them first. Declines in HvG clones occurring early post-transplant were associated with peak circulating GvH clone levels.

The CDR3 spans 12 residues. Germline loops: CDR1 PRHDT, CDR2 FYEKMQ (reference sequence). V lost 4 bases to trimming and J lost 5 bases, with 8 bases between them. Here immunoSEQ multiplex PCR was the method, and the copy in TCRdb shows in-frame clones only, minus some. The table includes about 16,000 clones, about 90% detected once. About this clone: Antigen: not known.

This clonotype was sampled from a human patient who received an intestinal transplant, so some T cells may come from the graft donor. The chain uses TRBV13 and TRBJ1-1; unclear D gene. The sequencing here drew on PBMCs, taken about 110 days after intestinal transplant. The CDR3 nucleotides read TGTGCCAGCAGCTCAGAGGGAACTGAAGCTTTCTTT. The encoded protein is CASSSEGTEAFF. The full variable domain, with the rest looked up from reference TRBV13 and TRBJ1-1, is AAGVIQSPRHLIKEKRETATLKCYPIPRHDTVYWYQQGPGQDPQFLISFYEKMQSDKGSIPDRFSAQQFSDYHSELNMSSLELGDSALYFCASSSEGTEAFFGQGTRLTVV.